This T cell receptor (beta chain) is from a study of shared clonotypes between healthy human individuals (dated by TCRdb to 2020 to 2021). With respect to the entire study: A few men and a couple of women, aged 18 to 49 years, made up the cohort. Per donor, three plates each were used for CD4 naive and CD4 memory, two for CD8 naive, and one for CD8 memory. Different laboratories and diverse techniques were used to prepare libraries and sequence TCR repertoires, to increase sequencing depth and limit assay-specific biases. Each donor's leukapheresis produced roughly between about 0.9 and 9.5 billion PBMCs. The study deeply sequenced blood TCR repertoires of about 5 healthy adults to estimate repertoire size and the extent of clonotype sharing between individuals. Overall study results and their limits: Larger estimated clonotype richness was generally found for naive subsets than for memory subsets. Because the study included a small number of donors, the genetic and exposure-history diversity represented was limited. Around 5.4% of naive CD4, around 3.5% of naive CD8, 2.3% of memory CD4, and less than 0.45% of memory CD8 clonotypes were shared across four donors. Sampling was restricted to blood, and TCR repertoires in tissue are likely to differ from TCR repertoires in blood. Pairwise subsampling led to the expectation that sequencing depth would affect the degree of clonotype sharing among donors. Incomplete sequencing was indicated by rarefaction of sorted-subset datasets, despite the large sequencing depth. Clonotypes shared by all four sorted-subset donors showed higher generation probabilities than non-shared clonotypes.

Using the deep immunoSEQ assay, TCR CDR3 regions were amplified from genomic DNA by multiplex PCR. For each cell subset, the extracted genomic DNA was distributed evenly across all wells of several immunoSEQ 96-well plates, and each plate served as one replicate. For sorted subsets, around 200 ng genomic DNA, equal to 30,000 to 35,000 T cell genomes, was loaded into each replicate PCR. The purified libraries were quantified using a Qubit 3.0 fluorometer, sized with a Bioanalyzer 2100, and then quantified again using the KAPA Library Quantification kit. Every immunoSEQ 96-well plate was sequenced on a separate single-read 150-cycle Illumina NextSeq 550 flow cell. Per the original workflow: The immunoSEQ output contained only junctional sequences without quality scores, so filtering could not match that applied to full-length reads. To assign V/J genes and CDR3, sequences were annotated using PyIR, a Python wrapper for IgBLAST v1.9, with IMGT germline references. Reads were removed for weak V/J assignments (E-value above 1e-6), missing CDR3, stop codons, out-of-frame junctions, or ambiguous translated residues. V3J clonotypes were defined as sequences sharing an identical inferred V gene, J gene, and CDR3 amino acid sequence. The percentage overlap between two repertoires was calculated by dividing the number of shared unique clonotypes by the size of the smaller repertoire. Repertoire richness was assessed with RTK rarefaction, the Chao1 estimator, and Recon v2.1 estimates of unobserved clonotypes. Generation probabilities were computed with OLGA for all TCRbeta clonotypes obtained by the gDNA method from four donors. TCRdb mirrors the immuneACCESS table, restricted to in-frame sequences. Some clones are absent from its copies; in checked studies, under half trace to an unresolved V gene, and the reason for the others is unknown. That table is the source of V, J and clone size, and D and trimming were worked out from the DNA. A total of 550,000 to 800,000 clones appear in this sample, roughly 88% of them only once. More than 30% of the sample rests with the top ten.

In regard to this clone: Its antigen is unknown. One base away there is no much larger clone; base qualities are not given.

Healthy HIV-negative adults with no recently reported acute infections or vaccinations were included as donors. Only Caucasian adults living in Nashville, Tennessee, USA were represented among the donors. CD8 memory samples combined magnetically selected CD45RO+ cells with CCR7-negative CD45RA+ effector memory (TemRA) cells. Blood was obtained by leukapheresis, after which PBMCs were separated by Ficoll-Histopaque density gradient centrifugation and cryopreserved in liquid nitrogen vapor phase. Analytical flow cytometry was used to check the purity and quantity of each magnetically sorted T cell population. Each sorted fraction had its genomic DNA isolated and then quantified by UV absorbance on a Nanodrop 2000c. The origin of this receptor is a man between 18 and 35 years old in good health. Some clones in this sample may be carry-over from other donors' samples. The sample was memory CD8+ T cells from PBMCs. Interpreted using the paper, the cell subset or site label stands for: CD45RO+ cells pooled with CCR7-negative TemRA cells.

The CDR3 amino acid sequence is: CASSPGTGGNTIYF. The DNA reads as follows: TGCGCCAGCAGCCCGGGGACAGGAGGAAACACCATATATTTT. The chain was built from TRBV5-1 and TRBJ1-3, and TRBD1 matches 8 of the central bases. The germline V gene encodes CDR1 SGHRS and CDR2 YFSETQ. The germline V and J ends show losses of 4 bases and 4 bases respectively, and no gene match explains 4 bases of the junction. Including the terminal cysteine and phenylalanine, the CDR3 comprises 14 residues. CDR3 DNA only is kept here, 42 bases in frame from base 1. With all but the CDR3 taken from the reference TRBV5-1 and TRBJ1-3 genes, the full variable domain is: KAGVTQTPRYLIKTRGQQVTLSCSPISGHRSVSWYQQTPGQGLQFLFEYFSETQRNKGNFPGRFSGRQFSNSRSEMNVSTLELGDSALYLCASSPGTGGNTIYFGEGSWLTVV.